One and the same sample provided the 21 T cell receptor beta chains below, sequenced in a study of blood T cell repertoires in COVID-19. Assay: immunoSEQ multiplex PCR; the TCRdb copy retains only in-frame clones and omits some. The sample carries just over 70,000 clones, 91% recorded once. Specimen: peripheral blood. The receptors originated from a human donor in a cohort sampled during active COVID-19.

This chain joins TRBV7-2 and TRBJ2-7; 10 bases are a match to TRBD2. The junction had 4 bases not matched to a gene; V was cut back by 3 bases and J by 2 bases. The CDR3 is 15 amino acids. Germline V CDR1 and CDR2: SGHTA, FQGNSA. The CDR3 here is CASSFGLAATYEQYF. CDR3 nucleotide sequence: TGTGCCAGCAGCTTCGGACTAGCGGCGACCTACGAGCAGTACTTC.

The chain is built from TRBV21-1 and TRBJ1-4; the D segment call TRBD1 is taken from the table without a DNA check. TRBV21-1 is designated a pseudogene. The CDR3 totals 16 residues. CDR3 sequence: CASSNEPNRVDEKLFF. CDR3 bases: TGTGCCAGCAGCAATGAGCCTAACAGGGTAGATGAAAAACTGTTTTTT.

The gene calls are TRBV19 and TRBJ1-2; D is perhaps TRBD1 (5 bases). Germline lookup yields CDR1 LNHDA and CDR2 SQIVND (reference sequence). Trimming removed 2 bases from V and 4 bases from J, with 11 bases in between. CDR3 length: 14 residues. CDR3 bases: TGTGCCAGTAGTATACTGGGGCAGGGCTATGGCTACACCTTC. Amino acid sequence: CASSILGQGYGYTF.

This clone was observed a few times. Here the CDR3 DNA reads TGTGCCAGCAGCCCCCGACAGAGTACGAGCTCTGGGGCCAACGTCCTGACTTTC. This translates into CASSPRQSTSSGANVLTF. V usage is TRBV11-2 and J usage is TRBJ2-6, with D maybe TRBD1 (5 bases). Germline CDR1 reads SGHAT; CDR2 reads FQNNGV. V was cut by 5 bases and J by 0 bases, with 17 bases left in between. The CDR3 runs 18 residues.

This clone was detected only once. The V and J genes are TRBV12-3 or TRBV12-4 and TRBJ2-7, with D possibly matching TRBD1 (6 bases). This CDR3 has 13 residues. The germline V and J ends were trimmed by 5 bases and 6 bases, with 14 bases remaining between them. The CDR3 bases are TGTGCCAGCAGTATGAACAGGGCCTCCGAGCAGTACTTC. It yields the protein CASSMNRASEQYF.

This rearrangement joins TRBV7-9 to TRBJ1-4; the match to TRBD1 covers 8 bases. Trimming at V came to 1 base and at J to 4 bases, leaving 8 bases not matched to a gene. Germline CDR1 is SEHNR and CDR2 is FQNEAQ (reference sequence). The CDR3 spans 17 residues. The CDR3 sequence is CASSLGRGRSGNEKLFF. In nucleotides, the CDR3 is TGTGCCAGCAGCTTAGGCAGGGGGCGAAGTGGTAATGAAAAACTGTTTTTT.

About this clone itself: Other DNA sequences within the sample encode an identical CDR3. V is TRBV7-2 and J is TRBJ2-7; D is perhaps TRBD2 (7 bases). CDR3 length: 14 residues. Germline V lookup: CDR1 SGHTA, CDR2 FQGNSA. V was cut by 0 bases and J by 2 bases, with 8 bases left in between. The CDR3 coding sequence is TGTGCCAGCAGCTTAGCCGGGGGGCCCTACGAGCAGTACTTC. Amino acid sequence: CASSLAGGPYEQYF. The full variable domain, in which reference TRBV7-2 and TRBJ2-7 provide the parts outside the CDR3, is GAGVSQSPSNKVTEKGKDVELRCDPISGHTALYWYRQSLGQGLEFLIYFQGNSAPDKSGLPSDRFSAERTGGSVSTLTIQRTQQEDSAVYLCASSLAGGPYEQYFGPGTRLTVT.

The chain recombines TRBV6-2 or TRBV6-3 with TRBJ2-7; 12 nucleotides line up with TRBD2. The CDR3 runs 18 residues. The V gene's germline CDR1 is MNHEY and CDR2 SVGEGT. V shed 1 base, J shed 2 bases, and the junction held 9 bases outside the gene matches. DNA of the CDR3: TGTGCCAGCAGTTACTTTCCCCCGAGGACTAGCGGGGCCTACGAGCAGTACTTC. Protein sequence: CASSYFPPRTSGAYEQYF.

The chain carries TRBV10-2 and TRBJ2-7; tentative D call: TRBD2 (5 bases). The germline V gene encodes CDR1 WSHSY and CDR2 SAAADI. This CDR3 has 17 amino acids. V gave up 0 bases and J gave up 3 bases, with 18 bases separating them. CDR3 in amino acids: CASSESWMRTGNYEQYF. CDR3 nucleotide sequence: TGCGCCAGCAGTGAGTCGTGGATGAGGACTGGCAACTACGAGCAGTACTTC.

V gene TRBV11-3 combines with J gene TRBJ2-5; 8 bases map to TRBD1. V shed 1 base and J 4 bases; nucleotides not matched to a gene: 5. The CDR3 loop spans 15 amino acids. Germline CDR1 and CDR2: SGHNT and YENEEA. CDR3 in amino acids: CASSLGYDRGETQYF. The CDR3 region has the DNA TGTGCCAGCAGCTTAGGATACGACAGGGGAGAGACCCAGTACTTC.

This rearrangement joins TRBV27 to TRBJ2-7; D possibly corresponds to TRBD1 (6 bases). This CDR3 contains 14 residues. Looked up from germline, CDR1 is MNHEY and CDR2 is SMNVEV (reference sequence). Trimming left V 5 bases short and J 5 bases short, with 16 bases between. The CDR3 nucleotides read TGTGCCAGCAGTACCCTACAGGGAACCCACGAGCAGTACTTC. Amino acids: CASSTLQGTHEQYF.

This clone appeared a single time. The chain is built from TRBV27 and TRBJ1-3; D not certain. The CDR3 sequence is 13 residues long. The germline V gene encodes CDR1 MNHEY and CDR2 SMNVEV (reference sequence). Trimming took off 1 base at V and 4 bases at J, with 5 bases between the two ends. The CDR3 sequence is CASSLFGGNTIYF. DNA for the CDR3: TGTGCCAGCAGTTTATTCGGGGGAAACACCATATATTTT.

The J gene is TRBJ2-1, the V gene TRBV4-1, with 9 bases identical to TRBD1. V lost 3 bases, J lost 1 base, and 7 bases stayed unmatched. Germline V lookup: CDR1 MGHRA, CDR2 YSYEKL. The CDR3 length is 17 residues. CDR3 sequence: CASSHQDRGVSYNEQFF. DNA for the CDR3: TGCGCCAGCAGCCACCAGGACAGGGGAGTTTCCTACAATGAGCAGTTCTTC.

This chain joins TRBV21-1 and TRBJ2-7; the tabulated D call, TRBD1, remains unverified against the DNA. TRBV21-1 has pseudogene status. CDR3 length equals 13 residues. CDR3 DNA sequence: TGTGCCAGCAGCACCGACAGGGGGCACGAGCAGTACTTC. Protein product: CASSTDRGHEQYF.

The CDR3, as DNA: TGTGCCAGCAGTTTACCTTCCAGGGGGAGTCCCGCCCGGGGTGAAGCTTTCTTT. Its translation: CASSLPSRGSPARGEAFF. This chain uses TRBV11-2 with TRBJ1-1, with TRBD1 matching 7 bases. Germline V lookup: CDR1 SGHAT, CDR2 FQNNGV. The ends lost 6 bases at V and 7 bases at J; junction bases unmatched: 23. The CDR3 spans 18 residues.

The chain uses TRBV7-9 and TRBJ1-2, with TRBD1 matching over 11 bases. CDR3 length: 16 amino acids. CDR1 is SEHNR and CDR2 is FQNEAQ in the germline V gene (reference sequence). V dropped 4 bases and J dropped 5; count of bases not matched to a gene: 9. The DNA of the CDR3 is TGTGCCAGCAGCTCCTCGGACAGGGGGCTTAGGTATGGCTACACCTTC. It encodes CASSSSDRGLRYGYTF.

The chain links TRBV29-1 to TRBJ2-1, with TRBD1 identical over 9 bases. The germline gives CDR1 SQVTM, CDR2 ANQGSEA. With 6 bases clipped from V and 7 bases from J, the junction kept 16 bases outside the gene matches. This CDR3 has 16 amino acids. CDR3 DNA sequence: TGCAGCGTGGGCCGGGGGGACAGGGTTGAGGGGAATGAGCAGTTCTTC. Its protein is CSVGRGDRVEGNEQFF.

This chain joins TRBV27 and TRBJ1-6; TRBD1 aligns across 7 bases. Germline CDR1 is MNHEY and CDR2 is SMNVEV (reference sequence). Trimming at V came to 5 bases and at J to 0 bases, leaving 7 bases not matched to a gene. This CDR3 is built from 17 residues. This CDR3 is CASSPGQLSSYNSPLHF. The CDR3 region has the DNA TGTGCCAGCAGTCCGGGACAGTTAAGCTCCTATAATTCACCCCTCCACTTT.

This chain joins TRBV10-2 and TRBJ1-6, with TRBD1 as a possible D gene (6 bases). In germline, CDR1 is WSHSY, CDR2 SAAADI. The length of the CDR3 is 19 residues. V was cut by 7 bases and J by 0 bases, with 22 bases left in between. CDR3 DNA: TGCGCCAGCATGGTTTCGGGACAAAGGACCCCCTCCTATAATTCACCCCTCCACTTT. Translation gives CASMVSGQRTPSYNSPLHF.

The chain uses TRBV5-6 and TRBJ1-1, with D uncertain. Germline CDR1 is SGHDT and CDR2 is YYEEEE. Trimming removed 4 bases from V and 1 base from J, with 20 bases in between. CDR3 size: 17 residues. This CDR3 reads CASSGWGSRVGNTEAFF. The CDR3 region has the DNA TGTGCCAGCAGCGGTTGGGGTTCGAGGGTAGGGAACACTGAAGCTTTCTTT.

The rearrangement joins TRBV11-2 to TRBJ1-1; TRBD1 matches at 7 bases. The germline V gene encodes CDR1 SGHAT and CDR2 FQNNGV. Trimming took 5 bases from V and 1 from J; bases not matched to a gene: 10. This CDR3 region has 16 residues. CDR3 bases: TGTGCCAGCAGCCTTACCACTAGGACAGGGAACACTGAAGCTTTCTTT. Protein: CASSLTTRTGNTEAFF.